This TCR beta chain was sequenced in a study of regulatory T cells in long-lasting Graves disease. Germline loops: CDR1 LNHDA, CDR2 SQIVND (reference sequence). The length of the CDR3 is 17 residues. Deletions cut 3 bases from V and 0 bases from J, with 17 bases between. In building TCR beta libraries, iRepertoire HTBI primers were used together with Arm-PCR of CDR3 regions. TCRdb fed the multiplex PCR reads into MiXCR, producing one record per CDR3 protein. The data contain fewer than 450,000 distinct CDR3 sequences, roughly a quarter of them singletons. Time point in this sample: persistent/refractory GD, antithyroid drugs over 5 years with positive TRAb. Isolated PBMC RNA provided the starting material for the TCR library. This clonotype was picked up many times.

V is TRBV19 and J is TRBJ1-1; tentative D call: TRBD1 (6 bases). The sample in question was peripheral blood mononuclear cells (PBMCs), obtained when the disease was refractory, from a patient treated with antithyroid drugs. The sequence came from a female donor with Graves disease. The CDR3 loop is CASSIMGQGTLNTEAFF. In DNA, the CDR3 is TGTGCCAGTAGTATCATGGGGCAGGGGACATTGAACACTGAAGCTTTCTTT. Filled out from reference TRBV19 and TRBJ1-1, the complete variable domain reads DGGITQSPKYLFRKEGQNVTLSCEQNLNHDAMYWYRQDPGQGLRLIYYSQIVNDFQKGDIAEGYSVSREKKESFPLTVTSAQKNPTAFYLCASSIMGQGTLNTEAFFGQGTRLTVV.